What follows are 24 T cell receptor beta chains derived from one specimen sequenced in a study of OX40 agonist ivuxolimab in advanced cancers. Method: immunoSEQ multiplex PCR; TCRdb's copy keeps in-frame clones and lacks some. The sample carries about 38,000 clones, around 81% recorded once. This specimen consisted of CD4+ or CD8+ T cells sorted from blood, obtained in a trial of the OX40 agonist ivuxolimab. The receptors were gathered from an adult with an advanced solid tumor such as melanoma, head and neck, liver or kidney cancer.

This chain joins TRBV6-5 and TRBJ2-7; TRBD2 matches 9 bases. CDR1 MNHEY and CDR2 SVGAGI come from the germline V gene. The CDR3 has 15 amino acids. Trimming at V came to 6 bases and at J to 6 bases, leaving 12 bases not matched to a gene. The CDR3 DNA follows: TGTGCCAGCAGGCGCGACATGGGACTAGCTGGCGAGCAGTACTTC. Encoded protein: CASRRDMGLAGEQYF.

This rearrangement joins TRBV7-9 to TRBJ1-3; D ambiguous. CDR1 is SEHNR, CDR2 FQNEAQ, per germline (reference sequence). V lost 5 bases to trimming and J lost 0 bases, with 8 bases between them. This CDR3 region has 14 residues. The CDR3 loop reads CASSPTPSGNTIYF. The CDR3 coding sequence is TGTGCCAGCAGCCCCACCCCCTCTGGAAACACCATATATTTT.

This clone was observed once. V and J are TRBV20-1 and TRBJ2-1; no reliable D call. The germline V and J ends were trimmed by 5 bases and 4 bases, with 6 bases remaining between them. This CDR3 has 11 amino acids. Germline loops: CDR1 DFQATT, CDR2 SNEGSKA (reference sequence). CDR3 protein: CSAPLYNEQFF. The CDR3, as DNA: TGCAGTGCTCCTTTATACAATGAGCAGTTCTTC.

The chain carries TRBV19 and TRBJ2-7, with D hard to call. The CDR3 sequence is 12 residues long. From germline, CDR1 is LNHDA and CDR2 SQIVND (reference sequence). The germline V and J ends were trimmed by 3 bases and 3 bases, with 6 bases remaining between them. The CDR3 loop reads CASSIDGYEQYF. The DNA for the CDR3 is TGTGCCAGTAGTATTGACGGCTACGAGCAGTACTTC. Supplemented by reference TRBV19 and TRBJ2-7, the full variable domain reads DGGITQSPKYLFRKEGQNVTLSCEQNLNHDAMYWYRQDPGQGLRLIYYSQIVNDFQKGDIAEGYSVSREKKESFPLTVTSAQKNPTAFYLCASSIDGYEQYFGPGTRLTVT.

The chain links TRBV7-8 to TRBJ2-7, with D unresolved. Germline V gives CDR1 SGHVS, CDR2 FQNEAQ. The germline V and J ends were trimmed by 6 bases and 2 bases, with 11 bases remaining between them. The CDR3 has 13 amino acids. The CDR3 region is CASRTEGPYEQYF. CDR3 DNA: TGTGCCAGCAGGACGGAAGGTCCCTACGAGCAGTACTTC.

The chain uses TRBV6-5 and TRBJ1-6, with D possibly matching TRBD1 (6 bases). CDR3 length: 15 amino acids. Germline assignment: CDR1 MNHEY and CDR2 SVGAGI. With 2 bases removed from V and 9 bases from J, the gap between germline ends came to 14 bases. The CDR3, as DNA: TGTGCCAGCAGTTACAGCGGCAGGGGTGGTTCACCCCTCCACTTT. Its protein is CASSYSGRGGSPLHF.

Of note for this clone: This sample includes further DNA sequences coding for the same CDR3. This chain uses TRBV14 with TRBJ2-5; 7 positions match TRBD1. The junction had 6 bases not matched to a gene; V was cut back by 6 bases and J by 5 bases. The CDR3 is 13 residues long. The germline gives CDR1 SGHDN, CDR2 FVKESK. The CDR3 nucleotides are TGTGCCAGCAGTCACACAGGGGAGGAGACCCAGTACTTC. Protein product: CASSHTGEETQYF.

This chain connects TRBV6-1 to TRBJ1-5; D remains ambiguous. The V and J ends lost 6 bases and 0 bases respectively, with 9 bases between them. Germline V CDR1 and CDR2: MNHNS, SASEGT. The CDR3 has 14 amino acids. The CDR3, as DNA: TGTGCCAGCAGGGCCACGAATAGCAATCAGCCCCAGCATTTT. Its protein is CASRATNSNQPQHF.

This chain links TRBV6-1 with TRBJ2-3; TRBD1 agrees at 7 bases. The CDR3 contains 14 residues. The junction had 5 bases not matched to a gene; V was cut back by 4 bases and J by 4 bases. The V gene's germline CDR1 is MNHNS and CDR2 SASEGT. The CDR3 DNA sequence: TGTGCCAGCAGTGCGGGACAGTTCGCAGATACGCAGTATTTT. Protein: CASSAGQFADTQYF.

The chain carries TRBV18 and TRBJ2-2, with D maybe TRBD1 (7 bases). CDR1 and CDR2 from the germline V gene are KGHSH and LQKENI. V shed 6 bases and J shed 3 bases, with 17 bases lying between them. CDR3 length: 16 amino acids. The CDR3 loop reads CASSTAGQTHTGELFF. The DNA for the CDR3 is TGTGCCAGCTCTACCGCGGGACAGACACACACCGGGGAGCTGTTTTTT.

J is TRBJ2-5 and V is TRBV7-9; tentatively, D is TRBD1 (5 bases). Judging by the DNA end, TRBJ2-7 fits better; the J call may be wrong. Germline V CDR1 and CDR2: SEHNR, FQNEAQ (reference sequence). The CDR3 runs to 15 residues. This CDR3 reads CASSPPGQGNHEQYF. The DNA for the CDR3 is TGTGCCAGCAGCCCGCCCGGGCAGGGAAACCACGAGCAGTACTTC.

V is TRBV7-9 and J is TRBJ2-3, with 8 positions matching TRBD2. The CDR3 loop spans 15 amino acids. Losses at the gene ends were 4 bases for V and 2 bases for J; bases not matched to a gene: 5. CDR1 SEHNR and CDR2 FQNEAQ come from the germline V gene (reference sequence). In DNA form, the CDR3 reads TGTGCCAGCAGCTCCGGGAGGGGGGACACAGATACGCAGTATTTT. Translation: CASSSGRGDTDTQYF.

This clone has only one observation. V usage is TRBV7-2 and J usage is TRBJ2-1, with a tentative D call TRBD2 (6 bases). The germline V gene encodes CDR1 SGHTA and CDR2 FQGNSA. The CDR3 covers 15 residues. Trimming stripped 3 bases from V and 6 bases from J, with 15 bases between. CDR3 sequence (DNA): TGTGCCAGCAGCTTCTCCGGGGGTCACAGCAATGAGCAGTTCTTC. Translating gives CASSFSGGHSNEQFF.

The chain carries TRBV7-3 and TRBJ1-1, with 7 bases that match TRBD1. This CDR3 comprises 13 residues. CDR1 SGHTA and CDR2 FQGTGA come from the germline V gene. The junction had 3 bases not matched to a gene; V was cut back by 8 bases and J by 0 bases. The CDR3 region is CASAQGVNTEAFF. The DNA of the CDR3 is TGTGCCAGCGCTCAGGGGGTGAACACTGAAGCTTTCTTT.

The V gene is TRBV9, the J gene TRBJ2-4, with 8 bases identical to TRBD1. The germline V gene encodes CDR1 SGDLS and CDR2 YYNGEE. The CDR3 consists of 17 residues. Unmatched junction bases numbered 15, after V lost 1 base and J lost 9 bases. The CDR3 nucleotides read TGTGCCAGCAGCGTATTATGGGGCAGGGGGCGCGAAAGCATTCAGTACTTC. Residues: CASSVLWGRGRESIQYF.

This sequence joins TRBV15 and TRBJ1-4, with 7 positions matching TRBD1. This CDR3 is built from 14 residues. The junction had 2 bases not matched to a gene; V was cut back by 4 bases and J by 3 bases. Germline V gene lookup returns CDR1 LNHNV and CDR2 YYDKDF (reference sequence). The CDR3 region has the DNA TGTGCCACCAGCAAGACAGGGTCTAATGAAAAACTGTTTTTT. Encoded protein: CATSKTGSNEKLFF.

V gene TRBV2 combines with J gene TRBJ2-3; 9 bases are a match to TRBD2. CDR3 length equals 14 residues. Germline values: CDR1 SNHLY, CDR2 FYNNEI. With 4 bases clipped from V and 1 base from J, the junction kept 0 bases outside the gene matches. The DNA for the CDR3 is TGTGCCAGCAGTGGGACTAGCGGCACAGATACGCAGTATTTT. It yields the protein CASSGTSGTDTQYF. The entire variable domain, with the rest obtained from reference TRBV2 and TRBJ2-3, is as follows: EPEVTQTPSHQVTQMGQEVILRCVPISNHLYFYWYRQILGQKVEFLVSFYNNEISEKSEIFDDQFSVERPDGSNFTLKIRSTKLEDSAMYFCASSGTSGTDTQYFGPGTRLTVL.

The chain carries TRBV7-6 and TRBJ2-1, with D possibly being TRBD1 (6 bases). Trimming took 5 bases from V and 8 from J, leaving 16 bases between them. The V gene's germline CDR1 is SGHVS and CDR2 FNYEAQ. The CDR3 contains 14 residues. CDR3 sequence reads: CASSQTTGWDEQFF. For the CDR3, the DNA is TGTGCCAGCAGCCAGACTACAGGGTGGGATGAGCAGTTCTTC.

The gene calls are TRBV19 and TRBJ2-1; possible D gene TRBD2, 5 bases. V lost 10 bases, J lost 3 bases, and 16 bases lay in between. Germline assignment: CDR1 LNHDA and CDR2 SQIVND (reference sequence). The CDR3 extends over 14 amino acids. The CDR3 DNA follows: TGTGCCACCAACGGAGGTGGGCACTACAATGAGCAGTTCTTC. It is translated as CATNGGGHYNEQFF.

The chain couples TRBV2 to TRBJ1-5, with D unclear. The CDR3 extends over 14 amino acids. Germline assignment: CDR1 SNHLY and CDR2 FYNNEI. Trimming removed 7 bases from V and 2 bases from J, with 12 bases in between. CDR3 nucleotides: TGTGCCAGCAACCCTGAGGTAGGCAATCAGCCCCAGCATTTT. It codes for CASNPEVGNQPQHF.

The CDR3: CASSLAGSNYGYTF. For the CDR3, the DNA is TGCGCCAGCAGCTTGGCCGGCAGCAACTATGGCTACACCTTC. V gene TRBV5-1 combines with J gene TRBJ1-2; D call uncertain. Germline-derived CDR1 and CDR2 are SGHRS and YFSETQ. The CDR3 contains 14 residues. V lost 0 bases and J 2 bases, leaving 8 bases between the germline ends.

This clone was recorded only once. The chain combines TRBV2 with TRBJ2-5; 12 nucleotides align to TRBD1. V dropped 6 bases and J dropped 6; count of bases not matched to a gene: 8. The CDR3 spans 15 residues. Looked up from germline, CDR1 is SNHLY and CDR2 is FYNNEI. The DNA for the CDR3 is TGTGCCAGCAGCGCCGGGACAGGGGGCAGTAAGACCCAGTACTTC. Its translation is CASSAGTGGSKTQYF.

This chain joins TRBV5-4 and TRBJ1-2, with D unclear. The CDR3 spans 14 residues. Germline V CDR1 and CDR2: SGHNT, YYREEE (reference sequence). V lost 6 bases to trimming and J lost 5 bases, with 17 bases between them. CDR3 DNA: TGTGCCAGCACCCTCCGCGGAGAAGGGTATGGCTACACCTTC. Translation: CASTLRGEGYGYTF.

This clone showed up just a few times. This chain links TRBV5-1 with TRBJ2-5, with D tentatively TRBD2 (5 bases). With 0 bases removed from V and 5 bases from J, the gap between germline ends came to 14 bases. CDR3 length equals 15 residues. Germline lookup yields CDR1 SGHRS and CDR2 YFSETQ. This CDR3 reads CASSLEAGVLETQYF. DNA of the CDR3: TGCGCCAGCAGCTTGGAGGCGGGTGTCCTTGAGACCCAGTACTTC.